These T cell receptor beta chains were read from a single sample in a study of chemoradiotherapy in HPV16-positive cancers. Produced via immunoSEQ multiplex PCR; TCRdb's table is partial and in-frame only. The sample yields about 980 clones, 94% seen once. The source was tumor tissue, collected from a patient who underwent chemoradiotherapy. Every receptor here comes from a human donor with HPV-associated anogenital cancer. Each CDR3 is given with its conserved first and last residue. The size of a clone is reported for some rows only, either as once, few or many, or as a class for expanded clones.

-	TRBV7-3	16	TRBJ2-3	CASSDNPGTSTDTQYF
-	TRBV6-1	13	TRBJ1-1	CAGRQGGQTEAFF
-	TRBV15	14	TRBJ1-2	CATSRDKSRVGYTF
-	TRBV29-1	12	TRBJ1-4	CSVETTNEKLFF
once	TRBV21-1	14	TRBJ2-3	CASRATVMQDTQYF
-	TRBV19	14	TRBJ1-3	CATTLQGQGNTIYF
-	TRBV7-6	16	TRBJ2-5	CASSTGTGGYQETQYF
-	TRBV5-6	15	TRBJ1-2	CASSYGWGQGLGYTF
-	TRBV28	13	TRBJ1-6	CASRSFPGSPLHF
-	TRBV5-4	16	TRBJ2-2	CASSLDRDTHTGELFF
-	TRBV2	17	TRBJ2-6	CASSDPAGRPGANVLTF
-	TRBV11-2	13	TRBJ2-2	CASSLPPPGELFF
-	TRBV18	16	TRBJ2-1	CASSPGLARVDNEQFF
-	TRBV19	16	TRBJ2-2	CASRPSGQIYTGELFF
-	TRBV11-1	13	TRBJ2-3	CASRVGWTDTQYF
-	TRBV28	12	TRBJ2-5	CASSSAGETQYF
once	TRBV7-2	15	TRBJ1-1	CASSLTSWGSTEAFF
once	TRBV11-2	15	TRBJ2-5	CASSLGPMGDETQYF
-	TRBV9	13	TRBJ1-4	CASSGQGREKLFF
-	TRBV14	16	TRBJ2-7	CASSQVGPFGWYEQYF